These T cell receptor beta chains were read from a single sample in a study of shared clonotypes between healthy human individuals. Method: immunoSEQ multiplex PCR; TCRdb's copy keeps in-frame clones and lacks some. The sample lists over a million clones; roughly 96% were seen once. The sample consisted of naive CD4+ T cells sorted from blood. Receptor source: a man aged 30-40 years in good health. Each CDR3 is given with its conserved first and last residue. A D gene is named only where the DNA matches it firmly. Rows give clone size only sometimes, using once, few, many, or a class for an expanded clone.

D gene,J gene,clone size,V gene,CDR3 DNA,CDR3 protein
NA,TRBJ1-2,NA,TRBV6-6,TGTGCCAGCAGTTCTGAGGGCTATGGCTACACCTTC,CASSSEGYGYTF
TRBD2,TRBJ2-7,NA,TRBV6-5,TGTGCCAGCAGCTCACTAGCGGCCTACTCCTACGAGCAGTACTTC,CASSSLAAYSYEQYF
NA,TRBJ1-1,NA,TRBV25-1,TGTGCCAGCAGTGAATCTCTTGGGGGGGGAATCACTGAAGCTTTCTTT,CASSESLGGGITEAFF
TRBD1,TRBJ1-1,NA,TRBV7-6,TGTGCCAGCAGCGAGACTCAGGGGGCGAACACTGAAGCTTTCTTT,CASSETQGANTEAFF
TRBD1,TRBJ2-1,NA,TRBV12-5,TGTGCTAGTGGTGGGGGACAGGGCTTCTACAATGAGCAGTTCTTC,CASGGGQGFYNEQFF
NA,TRBJ2-3,NA,TRBV10-1,TGCGCCAGCAGTGATTTCCCGGGTCCCGCAGCGGATACGCAGTATTTT,CASSDFPGPAADTQYF
NA,TRBJ2-1,NA,TRBV19,TGTGCCAGTAGTCCACGAGTTTGGAGCTCCTACAATGAGCAGTTCTTC,CASSPRVWSSYNEQFF
TRBD2,TRBJ2-2,once,TRBV19,TGTGCCAGTAGTATGGTAGCGGGACAGAACACCGGGGAGCTGTTTTTT,CASSMVAGQNTGELFF
TRBD1,TRBJ1-2,few,TRBV5-8,TGTGCCAGCTCGGGACAGAACTATGGCTACACCTTC,CASSGQNYGYTF
TRBD1,TRBJ1-2,NA,TRBV6-5,TGTGCCACTTCCCGCGGACAGGACTATGGCTACACCTTC,CATSRGQDYGYTF
NA,TRBJ2-2,NA,TRBV6-4,TGTGCCAGCAGCGTTGACAGTGGACTCGGGGAGCTGTTTTTT,CASSVDSGLGELFF
TRBD1,TRBJ1-5,NA,TRBV29-1,TGCAGCGTCCGGACAGGTAGCAATCAGCCCCAGCATTTT,CSVRTGSNQPQHF
NA,TRBJ1-1,few,TRBV5-4,TGTGCCAGCAGCCCCTCAGGTGGGGACACTGAAGCTTTCTTT,CASSPSGGDTEAFF
NA,TRBJ2-3,NA,TRBV5-6,TGTGCCAGCAGCTTCGGGTCAAGAGGCCCCACAGGTACGCAGTATTTT,CASSFGSRGPTGTQYF
TRBD1,TRBJ1-2,once,TRBV13,TGTGCCAGCAGCTACGGAACAGGGGAAGGGGGCTACACCTTC,CASSYGTGEGGYTF
TRBD1,TRBJ1-5,NA,TRBV27,TGTGCCAGCAGCACAATAGGGACAGTCTTTAGCAATCAGCCCCAGCATTTT,CASSTIGTVFSNQPQHF
NA,TRBJ1-3,once,TRBV30,TGTGCCTGGAGTCCCGGGGAGGAAGCTGGAAACACCATATATTTT,CAWSPGEEAGNTIYF
NA,TRBJ1-4,NA,TRBV28,TGTGCCAGCAGTTTATCCGAGTTTAATGAAAAACTGTTTTTT,CASSLSEFNEKLFF
NA,TRBJ2-7,NA,TRBV18,TGTGCCAGCTCACCAAATCAGGGGATCTTTTCCTACGAGCAGTACTTC,CASSPNQGIFSYEQYF
NA,TRBJ1-1,NA,TRBV6-1,TGTGCCATCTCGTACAGGAACACTGAAGCTTTCTTT,CAISYRNTEAFF
NA,TRBJ1-3,NA,TRBV9,TGTGCCAGCAGCGTAGCTCCAGACTCTGGAAACACCATATATTTT,CASSVAPDSGNTIYF
NA,TRBJ2-5,NA,TRBV7-9,TGTGCCAGCGGAAAGATTGTTGAGACCCAGTACTTC,CASGKIVETQYF
NA,TRBJ1-3,NA,TRBV30,TGTGCCTGGAGTTCCCAGGGATCTGGAAACACCATATATTTT,CAWSSQGSGNTIYF
NA,TRBJ2-2,NA,TRBV7-2,TGTGCCAGCAGCTTATCCGGAACCGGGGAGCTGTTTTTT,CASSLSGTGELFF
TRBD1,TRBJ1-5,NA,TRBV6-1,TGTGCCAGCACGCCGACCGGGACAGGGAATCAGCCCCAGCATTTT,CASTPTGTGNQPQHF
TRBD2,TRBJ2-1,few,TRBV28,TGTGCCAGCAGTTTAGCGGGAGCCTACAATGAGCAGTTCTTC,CASSLAGAYNEQFF
TRBD1,TRBJ2-2,NA,TRBV10-3,TGTGCCATCAGTGGCACGGGACAGGGGGCTCGGGCCCGGGAGCTGTTTTTT,CAISGTGQGARARELFF
TRBD2,TRBJ2-1,NA,TRBV28,TGTGCCAGCAGAGCCGGGAGGGCCTACAATGAGCAGTTCTTC,CASRAGRAYNEQFF
TRBD2,TRBJ2-5,NA,TRBV5-1,TGCGCCAGCAGCTTTGGACTAGCGGGGCAACATCAGTACTTC,CASSFGLAGQHQYF
NA,TRBJ2-1,NA,TRBV9,TGTGCCAGCAGCACTCGCATAGGGGCCAGTTACAATGAGCAGTTCTTC,CASSTRIGASYNEQFF
NA,TRBJ1-1,once,TRBV10-1,TGCGCCAGCAGTGATGGGGTGAACACTGAAGCTTTCTTT,CASSDGVNTEAFF
NA,TRBJ1-2,once,TRBV7-2,TGTGCCAGCACTAGACCACTTGGGGAGGGCTATGGCTACACCTTC,CASTRPLGEGYGYTF
TRBD1,TRBJ2-3,NA,TRBV7-3,TGTGCCAGCAGCGCCCCACCGGCAGGGGGCGGTTCGGATACGCAGTATTTT,CASSAPPAGGGSDTQYF
NA,TRBJ2-4,NA,TRBV5-1,TGCGCCAGCAGCTTGTACAGGGATGGCAAAAACATTCAGTACTTC,CASSLYRDGKNIQYF
NA,TRBJ2-7,once,TRBV19,TGTGCCAGTAAGGGCAGGGTAGGGTCCTACGAGCAGTACTTC,CASKGRVGSYEQYF
NA,TRBJ2-1,NA,TRBV9,TGTGCCAGCAGCGTAGGGAGTGAATTCTCCTACAATGAGCAGTTCTTC,CASSVGSEFSYNEQFF
NA,TRBJ1-1,NA,TRBV6-4,TGTGCCAGCAGTTCGGATATTGGGCGAGCTTTCTTT,CASSSDIGRAFF
TRBD1,TRBJ2-5,NA,TRBV5-1,TGCGCCACTACTAACGGGACAGGGCCTCAAGAGACCCAGTACTTC,CATTNGTGPQETQYF
TRBD1,TRBJ2-5,NA,TRBV5-5,TGTGCCAGCAGCCCCCGGGCGGGACAGGGACCTTTTTTAGAGACCCAGTACTTC,CASSPRAGQGPFLETQYF
NA,TRBJ2-2,NA,TRBV27,TGTGCCAGCAGTTTGTGGTCTGCGGGTCTAAACACCGGGGAGCTGTTTTTT,CASSLWSAGLNTGELFF
NA,TRBJ2-2,NA,TRBV30,TGTGCCTGGAGTGGCAGGAGGGACACCGGGGAGCTGTTTTTT,CAWSGRRDTGELFF
NA,TRBJ2-7,NA,TRBV5-1,TGCGCCAGCAGTCTTGACATATCCTACGAGCAGTACTTC,CASSLDISYEQYF
TRBD2,TRBJ2-3,NA,TRBV9,TGTGCCAGCAGCCGGACTAGCGGGAGTCAGGCAGATACGCAGTATTTT,CASSRTSGSQADTQYF
NA,TRBJ2-7,few,TRBV28,TGTGCCAGCCGAGGGGGCTACGAGCAGTACTTC,CASRGGYEQYF
NA,TRBJ1-1,NA,TRBV11-2,TGTGCCAGCAGCCCCCACCGTGGCAGGGACACTGAAGCTTTCTTT,CASSPHRGRDTEAFF
TRBD1,TRBJ1-1,NA,TRBV29-1,TGCAGCGTTGACCCTGGCAGGGGGGCTTTCTTT,CSVDPGRGAFF
NA,TRBJ2-4,NA,TRBV6-1,TGTGCCAGCAGTGAAACTTTAAGGCGGCTTCAGTACTTC,CASSETLRRLQYF
TRBD1,TRBJ1-2,NA,TRBV19,TGTGCCAGTAGTATGGTTGGGACAGGAATCTCTGGCTACACCTTC,CASSMVGTGISGYTF
NA,TRBJ2-1,NA,TRBV4-1,TGCGCCAGCAGCCCCCGGAACGGAGAGCAGTTCTTC,CASSPRNGEQFF
NA,TRBJ2-1,NA,TRBV18,TGTGCCAGCTCACCACAGGGGATTTCCTACAATGAGCAGTTCTTC,CASSPQGISYNEQFF
TRBD1,TRBJ2-7,NA,TRBV2,TGTGCCAGCAATCCGGGACAGGATCGCGAGCAGTACTTC,CASNPGQDREQYF
TRBD2,TRBJ2-3,NA,TRBV2,TGTGCCAGCAGTGATCTCGGACTAGCGGGAGGCACAGATACGCAGTATTTT,CASSDLGLAGGTDTQYF
NA,TRBJ2-1,once,TRBV29-1,TGCAGCGTGTTAAACTCCCGGGGTAGCGAGAACTACAATGAGCAGTTCTTC,CSVLNSRGSENYNEQFF
NA,TRBJ2-3,NA,TRBV27,TGTGCCAGCAATCTACTAGGCAACACAGATACGCAGTATTTT,CASNLLGNTDTQYF
NA,TRBJ2-2,NA,TRBV7-2,TGTGCCAGCAGCTTTGACGGACCCACCGGGGAGCTGTTTTTT,CASSFDGPTGELFF